This is a list of T cell receptor beta chains from one sample in a study of T cells in Graves' hyperthyroidism and ophthalmopathy. TCRdb redid the calling of the multiplex PCR reads with MiXCR, one entry per CDR3 protein. The sample lists approximately 500,000 distinct CDR3 sequences, around 45% seen once, with approximately 8.4% in the top ten. Sequenced input: peripheral blood or thyroid tissue (not recorded which). The source of these receptors is a woman between 18 and 30 years old with Graves' hyperthyroidism. Each CDR3 is given with its conserved first and last residue. D genes are given only for firm matches. Clone size is given for some rows only: seen once, a few or many times, or a class if the clone is expanded.

V	J	D	size	DNA	CDR3
TRBV29-1	TRBJ1-4	NA	many	TGCAGCGTTGAGGGGGCAATGGGAGAAAAACTGTTTTTT	CSVEGAMGEKLFF
TRBV7-3	TRBJ2-3	NA	NA	TGTGCCAGCAGCTTAACTAGATTCGCAGATACGCAGTATTTT	CASSLTRFADTQYF
TRBV7-6	TRBJ2-7	TRBD1	NA	TGTGCTAGCTCAACCGGGACAGCCGGCGAGCAGTACTTC	CASSTGTAGEQYF
TRBV10-3	TRBJ2-7	TRBD1	many	TGTGCCATCAGCCCCGAGGGACAGTACGAGCAGTACTTC	CAISPEGQYEQYF
TRBV5-6	TRBJ2-5	TRBD2	many	TGTGCCAGCAGTGCTCTGACTAGCGGGAGAAGGGAGACCCAGTACTTC	CASSALTSGRRETQYF
TRBV9	TRBJ2-5	TRBD1	many	TGTGCCAGCAGCTCTCCCGGACAGGGAATGGCGACCCAGTACTTC	CASSSPGQGMATQYF
TRBV9	TRBJ2-2	TRBD2	many	TGTGCCAGCAGCGGAGGGGTAGCGGGTACGAACACCGGGGAGCTGTTTTTT	CASSGGVAGTNTGELFF
TRBV7-2	TRBJ1-1	NA	many	TGTGCCAGCAGCTTATCGGGGGCCGGGGTCCAAGCTTTCTTT	CASSLSGAGVQAFF
TRBV6-5	TRBJ2-3	TRBD2	NA	TGTGCCAGCAGTAAACAGCGGGAGACCACGCAGTATTTT	CASSKQRETTQYF
TRBV6-1	TRBJ1-5	NA	many	TGTGCCAGCAGTGAATTAAGTTTACAGCCCCAGCATTTT	CASSELSLQPQHF
TRBV3-1	TRBJ2-5	TRBD2	few	TGTGCCAGCAGCCATCGACTAGCAGAGACCCAGTACTTC	CASSHRLAETQYF
TRBV12-3/TRBV12-4	TRBJ2-1	TRBD2	NA	TGTGCCAGCAGTTTGTGGACTAGCATCCACAATGAGCAGTTCTTC	CASSLWTSIHNEQFF
TRBV10-3	TRBJ2-7	TRBD2	many	TGTGCCATCAGTGATACTAGCGGATACTCCTACGAGCAGTACTTC	CAISDTSGYSYEQYF
TRBV7-2	TRBJ1-2	NA	NA	TGTGCCGGCAGCTTAGCATACGTTAACTATGGCGACACCTTC	CAGSLAYVNYGDTF
TRBV7-9	TRBJ2-5	TRBD2	many	TGTGCCAGCAGCTATCGACTAGCGGGAGGCATACAAGAGACCCAGTACTTC	CASSYRLAGGIQETQYF
TRBV14	TRBJ2-3	TRBD1	NA	TGTGCCAGCGGGCGACAGGGAACAGATACGCAGTATTTT	CASGRQGTDTQYF
TRBV5-7	TRBJ2-7	NA	few	TGTGCCAGCAGCCACCATCGCCCCTTTACGAGCGAGCAGTACTTC	CASSHHRPFTSEQYF
TRBV9	TRBJ2-7	NA	few	TGTGCCAGCAGCCATCTCGAGCACCCCTACGAGCAGTACTTC	CASSHLEHPYEQYF
TRBV2	TRBJ2-1	NA	few	TGTGCCAGCAAGAATTCAAGATCCCCGTACAATGAGCAGTTCTTC	CASKNSRSPYNEQFF
TRBV6-4	TRBJ2-7	TRBD1	NA	TGTGCCAGCAGTGACCTCGGGACAGGGGCGCACGAGCAGTACTTC	CASSDLGTGAHEQYF
TRBV14	TRBJ2-7	TRBD2	many	TGTGCCAGCAGCCACGGCAGACTAGCGGCTTACGAGCAGTACTTC	CASSHGRLAAYEQYF
TRBV6-5	TRBJ2-7	NA	NA	TGTGCCAGCAGTTCCAGACAGGCGAACACCGGGGAGCTGTACTTC	CASSSRQANTGELYF
TRBV12-3/TRBV12-4	TRBJ2-7	TRBD2	many	TGTGCCAGCAGTGAACCTAGCGGGGGTTCCTACGAGCAGTACTTC	CASSEPSGGSYEQYF
TRBV20-1	TRBJ2-5	TRBD1	many	TGCAGTGCTAGAAATCAGGGGGCCGGGGAGACCCAGTACTTC	CSARNQGAGETQYF
TRBV5-1	TRBJ2-7	TRBD2	many	TGCGCCAGCAGCTCGTCGGGGGGGGCATACGAGCAGTACTTC	CASSSSGGAYEQYF
TRBV29-1	TRBJ2-7	TRBD1	once	TGCAGCGCTGAGGGGGCCGCCTCCTACGAGCAGTACTTC	CSAEGAASYEQYF
TRBV10-3	TRBJ2-6	TRBD2	NA	TGTGCCATCAGTGAGTCGCTTCAGGGAGGGCCCTCTGGGGCCAACGTCCTGACTTTC	CAISESLQGGPSGANVLTF
TRBV10-3	TRBJ2-5	NA	NA	TGTGCCATCACACCTAGCAGAAATGACAACCAAGAGACCCAGTACTTC	CAITPSRNDNQETQYF
TRBV20-1	TRBJ2-3	NA	once	TGCAGTGCCCAAGGGGGGGGCACTAGCACAGATACGCAGTATTTT	CSAQGGGTSTDTQYF